Below, 7 T cell receptor beta chains from the same sample are listed, as sequenced in a study of glioma-infiltrating T cells after dendritic cell vaccination (dated by TCRdb to 2015 to 2016). According to the study, the label for this sample's time point signals: after dendritic cell vaccination, including at tumor progression/relapse. The library was produced with the immunoSEQ multiplex PCR assay. TCRdb retrieved this table from immuneACCESS and kept in-frame rearrangements only. Not all clones are present; in checked studies, unresolved V genes account for under half, and no reason is known for the remainder. The sample records 55,000 to 75,000 clones, approximately 80% of which are singletons. About 15% of the sample goes to the ten largest clones. The sample consisted of blood, taken after dendritic cell vaccination. The receptors were gathered from a human donor with glioblastoma.

This sequence joins TRBV7-2 and TRBJ2-7; 8 positions agree with TRBD1. CDR1 and CDR2 (germline): SGHTA, FQGNSA. J lost 2 bases, V lost 6 bases, and 0 bases had no gene match. The CDR3 loop spans 12 amino acids. The CDR3 coding sequence is TGTGCCAGCAGGGGACAGGCCTACGAGCAGTACTTC. It yields the protein CASRGQAYEQYF.

Details on this clone: At the DNA level, this CDR3 is encoded by other sequences in the same sample as well. This chain joins TRBV6-5 and TRBJ2-3, with D unclear. This CDR3 region has 15 residues. CDR1 is MNHEY, CDR2 SVGAGI, per germline. V was shortened by 0 bases and J by 0 bases, with 7 bases between the two germline ends. As DNA, the CDR3 is TGTGCCAGCAGTTACTCGAAACGGAGCACAGATACGCAGTATTTT. This encodes CASSYSKRSTDTQYF.

This clone has only one observation. The V and J genes are TRBV7-8 and TRBJ2-7, with 8 bases identical to TRBD2. CDR3 length: 14 residues. After removal of 7 bases from V and 3 bases from J, the junction contained 8 bases not matched to a gene. CDR1 is SGHVS, CDR2 FQNEAQ, per germline. The CDR3: CASTPGGAYYEQYF. CDR3 coding DNA: TGTGCCAGCACCCCGGGGGGGGCATACTACGAGCAGTACTTC.

Notes on this clone: One end of the junction fails to match germline, which may point to a read error. The chain has TRBV7-7 and TRBJ2-5; D is ambiguous. Germline V lookup: CDR1 SSHAT, CDR2 FNYEAQ (reference sequence). The CDR3 extends over 14 amino acids. CDR3 region: CASSLNAGQETQYF. The CDR3 DNA reads as TGTGCTAGCAGCTTAAATGCAGGCCAAGAGACCCAGTACTTC.

The chain links TRBV5-1 to TRBJ2-3; no reliable D call. The CDR3 length is 14 residues. Germline V gene sequence: CDR1 SGHRS, CDR2 YFSETQ. Between the trimmed V and J ends, which lost 0 bases and 1 base, there was a span of 6 bases. CDR3 nucleotides: TGCGCCAGCAGCTTGGGGGCAGGCACAGATACGCAGTATTTT. The encoded protein is CASSLGAGTDTQYF.

The gene calls are TRBV5-1 and TRBJ2-1; the match to TRBD2 covers 16 bases. The CDR3 consists of 19 residues. Germline CDR1 is SGHRS and CDR2 is YFSETQ. V lost 2 bases, J lost 4 bases, and 9 bases stayed unmatched. This CDR3 is CASSFTGTSGGAGYNEQFF. Here the CDR3 DNA reads TGCGCCAGCAGCTTCACCGGGACTAGCGGGGGGGCCGGTTACAATGAGCAGTTCTTC.

This chain links TRBV11-2 with TRBJ2-7, with TRBD2 identical over 7 bases. In germline, CDR1 is SGHAT, CDR2 FQNNGV. V lost 1 base to trimming and J lost 5 bases; unmatched junction nucleotides: 11. There are 16 residues in the CDR3. The DNA for the CDR3 is TGTGCCAGCAGCTTAGGAAGGGGTCGGGGGGTGAACGAGCAGTACTTC. It codes for CASSLGRGRGVNEQYF.